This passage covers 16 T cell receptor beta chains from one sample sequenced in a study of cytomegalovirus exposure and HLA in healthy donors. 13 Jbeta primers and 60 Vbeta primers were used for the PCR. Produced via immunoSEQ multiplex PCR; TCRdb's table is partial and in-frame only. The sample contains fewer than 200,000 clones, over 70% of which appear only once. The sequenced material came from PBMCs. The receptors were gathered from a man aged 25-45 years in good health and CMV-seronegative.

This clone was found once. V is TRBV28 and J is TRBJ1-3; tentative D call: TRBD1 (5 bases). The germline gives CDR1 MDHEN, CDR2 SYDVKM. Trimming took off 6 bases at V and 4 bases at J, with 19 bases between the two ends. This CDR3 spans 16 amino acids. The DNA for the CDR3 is TGTGCCAGCAGGGGTTGGGGGGGGAGGGCCGGAAACACCATATATTTT. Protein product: CASRGWGGRAGNTIYF.

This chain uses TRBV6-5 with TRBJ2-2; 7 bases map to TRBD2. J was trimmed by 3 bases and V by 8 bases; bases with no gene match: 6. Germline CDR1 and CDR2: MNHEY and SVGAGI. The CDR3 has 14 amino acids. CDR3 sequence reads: CASGGGAYTGELFF. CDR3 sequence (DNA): TGTGCCAGCGGGGGGGGAGCTTACACCGGGGAGCTGTTTTTT.

In nucleotides, the CDR3 is TGTGCCAGCAGCTTCGGGACTCCCAGACCCCTGTTCTTC. Translated, it gives CASSFGTPRPLFF. The V call is TRBV7-8, the J call TRBJ2-1; D perhaps matches TRBD2 (6 bases). Trimming took off 3 bases at V and 15 bases at J, with 18 bases between the two ends. CDR3 length: 13 residues. The germline V gene encodes CDR1 SGHVS and CDR2 FQNEAQ.

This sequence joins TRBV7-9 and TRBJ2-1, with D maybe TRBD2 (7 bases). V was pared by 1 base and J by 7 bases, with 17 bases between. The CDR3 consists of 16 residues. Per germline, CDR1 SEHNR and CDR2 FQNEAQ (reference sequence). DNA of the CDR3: TGTGCCAGCAGCTTAGGGGAGGCGGGGGCGCGGAATGAGCAGTTCTTC. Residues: CASSLGEAGARNEQFF.

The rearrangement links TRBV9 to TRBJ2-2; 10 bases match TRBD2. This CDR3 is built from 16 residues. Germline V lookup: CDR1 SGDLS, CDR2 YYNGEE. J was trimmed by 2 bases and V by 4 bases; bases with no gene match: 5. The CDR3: CASSLSGGGNTGELFF. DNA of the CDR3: TGTGCCAGCAGCCTCAGCGGGGGGGGAAACACCGGGGAGCTGTTTTTT.

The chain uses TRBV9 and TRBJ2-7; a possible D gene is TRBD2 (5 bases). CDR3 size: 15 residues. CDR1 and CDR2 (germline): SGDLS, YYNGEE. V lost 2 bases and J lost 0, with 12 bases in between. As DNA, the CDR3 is TGTGCCAGCAGCGTTTCCTCGGGATCCTCCTACGAGCAGTACTTC. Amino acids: CASSVSSGSSYEQYF.

CDR3 sequence (DNA): TGCGCCAGCAGTATTAGGACAGGGAAGGCCACTGAAGCTTTCTTT. This sequence encodes CASSIRTGKATEAFF. V usage is TRBV10-1 and J usage is TRBJ1-1, with 8 bases fitting TRBD1. Trimming took 5 bases from V and 4 from J; bases not matched to a gene: 9. The CDR3 extends over 15 amino acids. The germline V gene has CDR1 WNHNN and CDR2 SYGVQD (reference sequence).

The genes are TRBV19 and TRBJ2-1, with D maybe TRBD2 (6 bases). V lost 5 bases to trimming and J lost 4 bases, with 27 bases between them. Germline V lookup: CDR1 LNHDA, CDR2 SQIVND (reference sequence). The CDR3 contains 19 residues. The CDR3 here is CASSSLGGAEESPYNEQFF. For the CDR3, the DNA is TGTGCCAGTAGTTCTTTGGGCGGGGCGGAAGAAAGTCCTTACAATGAGCAGTTCTTC.

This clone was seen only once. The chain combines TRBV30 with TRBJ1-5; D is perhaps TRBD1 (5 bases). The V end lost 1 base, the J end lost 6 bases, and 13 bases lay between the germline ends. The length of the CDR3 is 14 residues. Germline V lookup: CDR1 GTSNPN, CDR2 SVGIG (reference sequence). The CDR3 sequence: CAWSAGRVGQPQHF. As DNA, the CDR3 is TGTGCCTGGAGTGCGGGCAGGGTGGGTCAGCCCCAGCATTTT.

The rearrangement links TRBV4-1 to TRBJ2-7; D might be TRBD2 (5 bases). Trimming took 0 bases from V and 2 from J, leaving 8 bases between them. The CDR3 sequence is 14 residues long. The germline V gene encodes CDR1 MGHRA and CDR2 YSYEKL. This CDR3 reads CASSQDRRTYEQYF. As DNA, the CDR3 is TGCGCCAGCAGCCAAGATCGGAGGACCTACGAGCAGTACTTC.

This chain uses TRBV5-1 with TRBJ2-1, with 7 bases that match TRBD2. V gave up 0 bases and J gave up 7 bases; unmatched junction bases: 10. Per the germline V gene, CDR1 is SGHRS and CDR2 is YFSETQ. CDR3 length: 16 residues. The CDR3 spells CASSLVGGSVGNEQFF. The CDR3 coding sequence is TGCGCCAGCAGCTTGGTTGGCGGGAGCGTAGGTAATGAGCAGTTCTTC.

Here the CDR3 reads CSVARGQGSQETQYF. In DNA form, the CDR3 reads TGCAGCGTTGCCCGCGGACAGGGGTCTCAAGAGACCCAGTACTTC. This chain connects TRBV29-1 to TRBJ2-5; TRBD1 matches at 9 bases. Germline V gives CDR1 SQVTM, CDR2 ANQGSEA. The CDR3 is 15 residues long. The V gene end was trimmed by 4 bases and the J gene end by 2 bases; junction bases not matched to a gene: 8.

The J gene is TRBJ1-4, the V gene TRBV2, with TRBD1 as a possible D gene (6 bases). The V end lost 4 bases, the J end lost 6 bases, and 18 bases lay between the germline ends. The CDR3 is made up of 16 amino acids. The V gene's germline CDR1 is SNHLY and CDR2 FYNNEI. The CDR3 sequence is CASSAGPDRRHEKLFF. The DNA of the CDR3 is TGTGCCAGCAGTGCGGGGCCCGACAGGCGACATGAAAAACTGTTTTTT. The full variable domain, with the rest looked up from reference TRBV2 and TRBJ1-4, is EPEVTQTPSHQVTQMGQEVILRCVPISNHLYFYWYRQILGQKVEFLVSFYNNEISEKSEIFDDQFSVERPDGSNFTLKIRSTKLEDSAMYFCASSAGPDRRHEKLFFGSGTQLSVL.

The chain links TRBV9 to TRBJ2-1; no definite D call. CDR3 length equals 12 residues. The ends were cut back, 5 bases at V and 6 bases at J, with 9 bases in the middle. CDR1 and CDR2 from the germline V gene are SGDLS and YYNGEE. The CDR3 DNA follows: TGTGCCAGCAGGTCCCCTATCAATGAGCAGTTCTTC. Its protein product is CASRSPINEQFF. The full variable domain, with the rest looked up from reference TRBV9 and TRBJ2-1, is DSGVTQTPKHLITATGQRVTLRCSPRSGDLSVYWYQQSLDQGLQFLIQYYNGEERAKGNILERFSAQQFPDLHSELNLSSLELGDSALYFCASRSPINEQFFGPGTRLTVL.

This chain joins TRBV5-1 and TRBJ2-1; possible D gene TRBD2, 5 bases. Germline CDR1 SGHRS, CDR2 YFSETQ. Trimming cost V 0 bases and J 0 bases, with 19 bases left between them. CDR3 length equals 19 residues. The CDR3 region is CASSLGTPSYSSSYNEQFF. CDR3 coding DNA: TGCGCCAGCAGCTTGGGGACCCCTAGCTACTCGAGCTCCTACAATGAGCAGTTCTTC.

The CDR3 sequence: CASSLSPGGLRDTQYF. The CDR3 region has the DNA TGTGCCAGCAGTTTATCGCCCGGGGGGCTGAGGGATACGCAGTATTTT. This sequence joins TRBV27 and TRBJ2-3; tentatively, D is TRBD2 (7 bases). The CDR3 covers 16 residues. Germline CDR1 is MNHEY and CDR2 is SMNVEV (reference sequence). V dropped 0 bases and J dropped 6 bases, with 16 bases sitting between them.